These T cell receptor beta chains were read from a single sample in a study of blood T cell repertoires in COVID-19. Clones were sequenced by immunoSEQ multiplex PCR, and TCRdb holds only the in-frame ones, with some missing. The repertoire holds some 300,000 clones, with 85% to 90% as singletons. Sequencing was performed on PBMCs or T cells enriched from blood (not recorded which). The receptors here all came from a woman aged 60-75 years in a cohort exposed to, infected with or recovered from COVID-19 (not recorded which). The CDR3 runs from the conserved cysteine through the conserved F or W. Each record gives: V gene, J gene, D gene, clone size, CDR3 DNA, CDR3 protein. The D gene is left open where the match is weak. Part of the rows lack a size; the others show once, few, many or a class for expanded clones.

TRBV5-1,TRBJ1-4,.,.,TGCGCCAGCAGCTTGGAGGCCAGGCGGGGTGAAAAACTGTTTTTT,CASSLEARRGEKLFF
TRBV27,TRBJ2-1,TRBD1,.,TGTGCCAGCAGTTTAGTCAGGACAGGGGGCGTAAACAATGAGCAGTTCTTC,CASSLVRTGGVNNEQFF
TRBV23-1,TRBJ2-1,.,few,TGCGCCCGGGGGACAGTCTCCTACAATGAGCAGTTCTTC,CARGTVSYNEQFF
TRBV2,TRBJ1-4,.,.,TGTGCCAGCAGGGAGGGGACTACAACTAATGAAAAACTATTTTTT,CASREGTTTNEKLFF
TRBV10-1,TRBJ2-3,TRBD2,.,TGCGCCAGCAGCCAAGGACTAGATGGGTCCGCGGATACGCAGTATTTT,CASSQGLDGSADTQYF
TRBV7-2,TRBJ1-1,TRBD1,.,TGTGCCAGCAGCTCCAGACAGGGGAGCACTGAAGCTTTCTTT,CASSSRQGSTEAFF
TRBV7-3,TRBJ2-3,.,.,TGTGCCAGCAGCTTAACCCCAGTCGATACGCAGTATTTT,CASSLTPVDTQYF
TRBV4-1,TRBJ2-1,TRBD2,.,TGCGCCAGCAGCCTGCTCTTAGCGGGAGGTTTATACAATGAGCAGTTCTTC,CASSLLLAGGLYNEQFF
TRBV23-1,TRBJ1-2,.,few,TGCGCCAGCAGTCAATCTTCGGATGGAGTGTGGTGCGGCTACACCTTC,CASSQSSDGVWCGYTF
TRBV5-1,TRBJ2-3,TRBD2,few,TGCGCCAGCAGCTCGGGCAGGGAGGGAGATACGCAGTATTTT,CASSSGREGDTQYF
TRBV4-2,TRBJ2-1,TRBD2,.,TGTGCCAGCAGCCAAGAGGTAGCGGGAGGGATCAATGAGCAGTTCTTC,CASSQEVAGGINEQFF
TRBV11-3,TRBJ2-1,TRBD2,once,TGTGCCAGCAGCCCACTAGCGGGGAGATACAATGAGCAGTTCTTC,CASSPLAGRYNEQFF
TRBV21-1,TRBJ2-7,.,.,TGTGCCAGCAGCAAAGCTTTACAGGGGCGGACCTACGAGCAGTACTTC,CASSKALQGRTYEQYF
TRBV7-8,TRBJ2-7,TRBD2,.,TGTGCCAGCAGCTTAGACCTAGCGGCCCTTAAGCAGTACTTC,CASSLDLAALKQYF
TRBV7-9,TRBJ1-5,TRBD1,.,TGTGCCAGCAGCTTAGCTTGGCAGACAGGGGCTCAGCCCCAGCATTTT,CASSLAWQTGAQPQHF
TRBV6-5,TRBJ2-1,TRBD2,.,TGTGCCAGCAGTTACTCGAGGGCTAGCGGGAGAAATGAGCAGTTCTTC,CASSYSRASGRNEQFF
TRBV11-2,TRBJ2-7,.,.,TGTGCCAGCAGCGCGTTGACAGGACCGACCTACGAGCAGTACTTC,CASSALTGPTYEQYF
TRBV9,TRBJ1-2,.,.,TGTGCCAGCAGCGTAGCTAGTAACTATGGCTACACCTTC,CASSVASNYGYTF
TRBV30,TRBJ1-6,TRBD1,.,TGTGCCTGGAGGGCGGGGACAGCGCTCACTAATTCACCCCTCCACTTT,CAWRAGTALTNSPLHF
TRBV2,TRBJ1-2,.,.,TGTGCCAGCAGTGAAATATGGACAGACGGCTACACCTTC,CASSEIWTDGYTF
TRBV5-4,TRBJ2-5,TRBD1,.,TGTGCCAGCAGCTCGGGACAGGGTCTCCAAGAGACCCAGTACTTC,CASSSGQGLQETQYF
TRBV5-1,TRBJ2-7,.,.,TGCGCCAGCAGCTTGGTGGAGGGATACGAGCAGTACTTC,CASSLVEGYEQYF
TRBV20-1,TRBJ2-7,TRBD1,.,TGCAGTGCTAGTATCCCACGGACAGGGGGGGAGCAGTACTTC,CSASIPRTGGEQYF
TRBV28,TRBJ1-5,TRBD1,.,TGTGCCAGCAGTTCGACAGGGATGAGTCAGCCCCAGCATTTT,CASSSTGMSQPQHF
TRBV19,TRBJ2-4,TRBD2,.,TGTGCCAGTACCCGGTTGACTAGCGGGGACCCCTTAGCCAAAAACATTCAGTACTTC,CASTRLTSGDPLAKNIQYF
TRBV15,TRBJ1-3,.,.,TGTGCCACCAGCAGAGTTGGCAGGGCTGGAAACACCATATATTTT,CATSRVGRAGNTIYF
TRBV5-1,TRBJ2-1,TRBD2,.,TGCGCCAGCAGCGGGACTAGCGGCCTCTACAATGAGCAGTTCTTC,CASSGTSGLYNEQFF
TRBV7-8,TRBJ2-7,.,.,TGTGCCAGCAGCTTGGGGCGCTCCTACGAGCAGTACTTC,CASSLGRSYEQYF
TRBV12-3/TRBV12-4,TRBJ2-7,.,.,TGTGCCAGCAGTCCCACTAGCTCGTACGAGCAGTACTTC,CASSPTSSYEQYF
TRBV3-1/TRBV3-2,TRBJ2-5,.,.,TGTGCCAGCAGCCAGAGAGAAGAGACCCAGTACTTC,CASSQREETQYF
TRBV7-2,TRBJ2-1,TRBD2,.,TGTGCCAGCAGCTTACGGCGGACTAGCGACAATGAGCAGTTCTTC,CASSLRRTSDNEQFF
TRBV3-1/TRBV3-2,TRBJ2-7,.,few,TGTGCCAGCAGCCAAGGGGGAGGTACTGGGGAGCAGTACTTC,CASSQGGGTGEQYF
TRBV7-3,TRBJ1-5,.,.,TGTGCCAGCAGCTTAGAGGTACTTCAGCCCCAGCATTTT,CASSLEVLQPQHF
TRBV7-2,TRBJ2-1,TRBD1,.,TGTGCCAGCAGCTTGAGGGCGAACTCCAGGGGGTACAATGAGCAGTTCTTC,CASSLRANSRGYNEQFF
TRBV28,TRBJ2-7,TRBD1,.,TGTGCCAGCAGTTTTTCTACTAACAGGGGGGAGACCTACGAGCAGTACTTC,CASSFSTNRGETYEQYF
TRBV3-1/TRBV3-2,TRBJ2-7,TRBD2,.,TGTGCCAGCAGCCAATTTGAGCGGGGGCCGTCCTCCTACGAGCAGTACTTC,CASSQFERGPSSYEQYF
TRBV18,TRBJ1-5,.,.,TGTGCCAGCTCACCTGAGGCCAGCAACAATCAGCCCCAGCATTTT,CASSPEASNNQPQHF
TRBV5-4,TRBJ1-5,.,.,TGTGCCAGCAGCTTGAGGCAGGGCGGCCCCCAGCATTTT,CASSLRQGGPQHF
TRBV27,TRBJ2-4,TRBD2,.,TGTGCCAGCAGTTTATGGGGCCCGTACACTAGCGGGAGTGGCAAAAACATTCAGTACTTC,CASSLWGPYTSGSGKNIQYF
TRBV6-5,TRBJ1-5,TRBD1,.,TGTGCCAGCAAGCAGGGGGAAATCAGCAATCAGCCCCAGCATTTT,CASKQGEISNQPQHF
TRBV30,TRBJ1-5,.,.,TGTGCCTGGAGTGGTCCCGGGGGGAACCAGCCCCAGCATTTT,CAWSGPGGNQPQHF
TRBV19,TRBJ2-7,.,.,TGTGCCAGTACCCAGACAGTCCGAAGCTCCTACGAGCAGTACTTC,CASTQTVRSSYEQYF
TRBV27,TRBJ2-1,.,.,TGTGCCAGCAGTTTCCGAGGCTCCTACAATGAGCAGTTCTTC,CASSFRGSYNEQFF
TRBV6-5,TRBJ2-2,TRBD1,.,TGTGCCAGCAGTCCAGGGGGCATCGGCACCGGGGAGCTGTTTTTT,CASSPGGIGTGELFF
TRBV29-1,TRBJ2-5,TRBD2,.,TGCAGCGTTGATAGCGGGACAAGAGAGACCCAGTACTTC,CSVDSGTRETQYF
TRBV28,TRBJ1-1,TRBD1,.,TGTGCCAGCAGTTTGCCCGGACAGGGTGGGACTGAAGCTTTCTTT,CASSLPGQGGTEAFF
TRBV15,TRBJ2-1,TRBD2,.,TGTGCCACCAGCAGAGTAGCGGGAGTCGTAGATGAGCAGTTCTTC,CATSRVAGVVDEQFF
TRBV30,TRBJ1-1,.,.,TGTGCCTGGAGGAGGGGGTACACTGAAGCTTTCTTT,CAWRRGYTEAFF
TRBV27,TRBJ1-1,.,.,TGTGCCAGCAGTTCCCGGGACGGACTATGGGCTTTCTTT,CASSSRDGLWAFF
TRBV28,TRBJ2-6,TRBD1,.,TGTGCCAGCAGTTTATCCCGACAGGGGATCGGCGTCCTGACTTTC,CASSLSRQGIGVLTF
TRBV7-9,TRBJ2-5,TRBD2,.,TGTGCCAGCAGCTTAGCTTGGACGCGGGAGGGTAACCAAGAGACCCAGTACTTC,CASSLAWTREGNQETQYF
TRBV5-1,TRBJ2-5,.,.,TGCGCCAGCAGCTTCCTCCTAGCCCCCATGGAGACCCAGTACTTC,CASSFLLAPMETQYF
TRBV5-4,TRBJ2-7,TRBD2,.,TGTGCCAGCAGCGGGAGGGGCACAGCCTACGAGCAGTACTTC,CASSGRGTAYEQYF
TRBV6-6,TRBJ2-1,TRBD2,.,TGTGCCAGCAGTTACACGGGAGGGCCCAATTACAATGAGCAGTTCTTC,CASSYTGGPNYNEQFF